This T cell receptor (beta chain) stems from a study of blood T cell repertoires in COVID-19 (TCRdb year 2020). Broadly, across the study: The collaborator samples originated in the United States, Italy and Spain and spanned the acute and convalescent phases of COVID-19. The sample metadata nearly always contained a de-identified subject ID, COVID-19 status, age in years and sex. The repertoires were released in a freely available public database intended as a resource for research on the immune response to SARS-CoV-2. The material from the prospective study consisted of cDNA or gDNA derived from T cells, B-cell-depleted T cells, or PBMCs. The samples were drawn from two sources: the first 160 participants of the ongoing ImmuneRACE study, and approximately 1,300 subjects contributed by 6 global collaborators. HLA class I and class II types, where available, came from metadata supplied by the sample provider rather than from assay-based typing. The dataset comprised deeply sampled blood TCRbeta repertoires from subjects exposed to, actively infected with, or recovered from COVID-19. Broader findings and caveats from the paper: Clinical and demographic metadata were provided uncurated, with the amount varying by source and participant.

Whole blood was collected in K2EDTA tubes by collaborating institutions according to the institutions' own protocols. For TCRbeta analysis, collaborator samples were shipped as frozen whole blood, as isolated PBMCs, or as DNA extracted from either sample type. On this clone: Its specific antigen is unknown. No base quality information exists; no much larger clone differs at one position.

Including cysteine and phenylalanine, the CDR3 has 15 amino acids. Just the 45-base CDR3 DNA is kept, in frame starting at base 1. For CDR1 and CDR2, the germline V gene (reference sequence) lists SGHAT and FQDESV. Compared with germline, V lacks 5 bases and J lacks 2 bases; bases without a gene match: 7. The immunoSEQ Assay, a bias-controlled multiplex PCR, was used to amplify TCRbeta CDR3 regions from genomic DNA. In the authors' own workflow: Nucleated cell counts per sample were estimated from amplification of reference gene primers within the assay. Sequence reads were collapsed and filtered to measure the absolute abundance of every unique TCRbeta CDR3 rearrangement. Productive Simpson clonality was computed per sample as the square root of Simpson's diversity index over productive rearrangements. TCRdb holds this immuneACCESS table with in-frame rearrangements only. Some clones are missing; in checked studies, unresolved V genes explain under half, and the rest has no known cause. D and trimming come from the DNA, and the V and J calls and clone size come from that table. This sample is represented by over 10,000 clones; nearly 90% of them were singletons. More than 20% of the sample is taken by the ten largest.

The clonotype comes from a human donor with active COVID-19. The donor label of this sample is uncertain. Input material: peripheral blood. The rearranged chain carries TRBV11-1 and TRBJ1-2; the junction holds 8 bases that match TRBD1. The DNA sequence is TGTGCCAGCAGCCTGACAGGGGCTCGGAACTATGGCTACACCTTC. This is translated as CASSLTGARNYGYTF.